These T cell receptor beta chains were read from a single sample in a study of graft-versus-host responses after intestinal transplantation. The method was immunoSEQ multiplex PCR; TCRdb's version includes in-frame clones alone and lacks a portion of them. The profile shows just over 85,000 clones, 92% of them singletons. Their cognate antigens are unknown. The sample here was unstimulated CD8+ T cells sorted from spleen or lymph node cells, taken before transplant. These receptors all come from a human donor who was the organ donor for an intestinal transplant. Both conserved end residues are part of each CDR3. Each record gives: V gene, J gene, clone size, D gene, CDR3 protein, CDR3 DNA. A D gene is named only where the DNA matches it firmly. Some rows mark clone size as missing; the rest say once, few, many or name a class of expanded clone.

TRBV6-1	TRBJ2-7	-	-	CASGGQTYEQYF	TGTGCCAGCGGCGGCCAGACCTACGAGCAGTACTTC
TRBV29-1	TRBJ1-2	-	-	CSVERQGGFGYTF	TGCAGCGTTGAGCGTCAGGGAGGGTTTGGCTACACCTTC
TRBV19	TRBJ2-7	-	-	CASSIRLVYEQYF	TGTGCCAGTAGTATCCGACTGGTCTACGAGCAGTACTTC
TRBV7-9	TRBJ2-7	-	-	CASSGAVGEDYEQYF	TGTGCCAGCAGCGGAGCAGTGGGAGAAGACTACGAGCAGTACTTC
TRBV9	TRBJ1-4	-	TRBD1	CASSPWDSTNEKLFF	TGTGCCAGCAGCCCGTGGGACAGCACTAATGAAAAACTGTTTTTT
TRBV2	TRBJ2-1	few	-	CASSGQDNEQFF	TGTGCCAGCAGTGGACAGGACAATGAGCAGTTCTTC
TRBV7-9	TRBJ2-5	-	TRBD1	CASSPQGAGEETQYF	TGTGCCAGCAGCCCACAGGGGGCTGGCGAAGAGACCCAGTACTTC
TRBV5-1	TRBJ2-3	-	TRBD2	CASSSPASGYTDTQYF	TGCGCCAGCAGCTCCCCGGCTAGCGGATACACAGATACGCAGTATTTT
TRBV27	TRBJ2-5	-	-	CASSLGGRFGETQYF	TGTGCCAGCAGCCTAGGGGGAAGGTTTGGGGAGACCCAGTACTTC
TRBV6-7	TRBJ2-7	-	-	CASSYGRLGYEQYF	TGTGCCAGCAGTTACGGCAGACTCGGCTACGAGCAGTACTTC
TRBV4-1	TRBJ2-3	-	TRBD2	CASSQGLAVADTQYF	TGCGCCAGCAGCCAGGGACTAGCGGTTGCAGATACGCAGTATTTT
TRBV4-1	TRBJ2-2	-	TRBD2	CASSHLGGGTGELFF	TGCGCCAGCAGCCATCTCGGGGGGGGCACCGGGGAGCTGTTTTTT
TRBV4-1	TRBJ2-5	-	TRBD2	CASSQGWVRGGEETQYF	TGCGCCAGCAGCCAAGGGTGGGTCCGGGGGGGCGAAGAGACCCAGTACTTC
TRBV7-9	TRBJ2-5	-	-	CASSRPEWERVETQYF	TGTGCCAGCAGCCGACCTGAGTGGGAGCGGGTAGAGACCCAGTACTTC
TRBV7-2	TRBJ2-2	-	TRBD2	CASIGERGWNTGELFF	TGTGCCAGCATTGGGGAGCGGGGGTGGAACACCGGGGAGCTGTTTTTT
TRBV19	TRBJ1-6	few	TRBD1	CASRFEAGGDSPLHF	TGTGCCAGTAGATTTGAGGCAGGGGGAGATTCACCCCTCCACTTT
TRBV29-1	TRBJ1-2	-	TRBD1	CSVLGDRDYGYTF	TGCAGCGTGTTGGGGGACAGGGACTATGGCTACACCTTC
TRBV9	TRBJ1-5	-	-	CASSVQGNSNQPQHF	TGTGCCAGCAGCGTTCAGGGCAATAGCAATCAGCCCCAGCATTTT
TRBV27	TRBJ1-1	-	-	CASSFPAGGAYTEAFF	TGTGCCAGCAGTTTCCCCGCGGGGGGCGCATACACTGAAGCTTTCTTT
TRBV13	TRBJ2-7	-	TRBD2	CASATSGDPPEQYF	TGTGCCAGCGCGACTAGCGGGGACCCTCCCGAGCAGTACTTC
TRBV14	TRBJ1-2	-	TRBD1	CASSTTGGAGEGYTF	TGTGCCAGCAGCACCACAGGGGGCGCGGGTGAAGGCTACACCTTC
TRBV4-1	TRBJ2-2	-	-	CASTPGGSNTGELFF	TGCGCCAGCACCCCGGGGGGCAGTAACACCGGGGAGCTGTTTTTT
TRBV27	TRBJ1-1	-	-	CASSLSRVSGTEAFF	TGTGCCAGCAGTTTATCGAGGGTCTCGGGCACTGAAGCTTTCTTT
TRBV9	TRBJ2-3	-	-	CASSHPMGGSTDTQYF	TGTGCCAGCAGCCACCCCATGGGGGGTAGCACAGATACGCAGTATTTT
TRBV6-4	TRBJ1-5	once	-	CASSDPHQGRGALFQPQHF	TGTGCCAGCAGTGACCCTCACCAGGGTAGAGGTGCCCTCTTTCAGCCCCAGCATTTT